The 24 T cell receptor beta chains below were found in one sample sequenced in a study of T-cell reconstitution after alpha-beta-depleted transplantation in children (dated by TCRdb to about 2016). Library preparation used PCR. Instrument used: Illumina HiSeq 2500. TCR libraries were prepared with molecular barcoding, using unique molecular identifiers to normalize TCRbeta repertoire quantification. TCRdb itself trimmed the public reads at Q25 with fastp, ran MiXCR and retained productive beta chains. Each entry is one CDR3 protein sequence, shown with its most common DNA and genes. Present in this sample are about 440,000 distinct CDR3 sequences, over 40% of which were seen just once. The top ten clones comprise 27% of the sample. The treatment or condition tag for this specimen amounts to: allogeneic hematopoietic cell transplantation with graft depleted of TCRalphabeta T cells and CD19 B cells.

Sample: PBMCs, taken before TCRalphabeta/CD19-depleted stem cell transplant. Receptors were obtained from a girl aged 2 to 9 with aplastic anemia, due to receive a stem cell transplant.

The gene calls are TRBV3-1 and TRBJ2-3, with D unclear. The CDR3 spans 12 residues. The germline CDR1 and CDR2 sequences are LGHDT and YNNKEL (reference sequence). V lost 0 bases and J lost 7, with 5 bases in between. CDR3 loop: CASSQDKYTQYF. CDR3 bases: TGTGCCAGCAGCCAAGATAAGTATACGCAGTATTTT.

This clonotype was detected ten times or more. V is TRBV7-2 and J is TRBJ2-1, with a weak D call TRBD1 (6 bases). V was trimmed by 5 bases and J by 6 bases, leaving 20 bases between them. CDR1 and CDR2 (germline): SGHTA, FQGNSA. The CDR3 runs 16 residues. CDR3: CASSINGAGVGNEQFF. The CDR3 nucleotides read TGTGCCAGCAGCATAAACGGGGCAGGGGTTGGCAATGAGCAGTTCTTC.

This clonotype occurred many times. The chain uses TRBV12-3 or TRBV12-4 and TRBJ2-2; D possibly uses TRBD1 or TRBD2 (5 bases each). CDR3 length: 13 residues. V was clipped by 5 bases and J by 7 bases, with 11 bases between them. The CDR3 is CASSALGVGELFF. CDR3 in DNA: TGTGCCAGCAGTGCCCTGGGGGTCGGGGAGCTGTTTTTT.

This clonotype has a single count. This may stem from a read error, because a much larger clone lies one nucleotide away. V is TRBV7-9 and J is TRBJ2-1; 10 bases fit TRBD2. Germline V gives CDR1 SEHNR, CDR2 FQNEAQ (reference sequence). CDR3 length equals 17 residues. CDR3 nucleotide sequence: TGTGCCAGCAGCACATCTCTAGCGGGAGAGCCCCGGGATGAGCAGCTCTTC. This encodes CASSTSLAGEPRDEQLF.

The sample holds one count of this clonotype. This chain joins TRBV28 and TRBJ2-7, with 9 bases aligning to TRBD1. The germline V gene has CDR1 MDHEN and CDR2 SYDVKM. The CDR3 covers 15 residues. Germline trimming cut 6 bases from V and 4 bases from J; bases unmatched to any gene: 10. CDR3 amino acids: CASRGPGQGSYEQYF. The CDR3 DNA reads TGTGCCAGCAGGGGTCCGGGACAGGGATCTTACGAGCAGTACTTC.

The chain couples TRBV20-1 to TRBJ2-1, with D perhaps being TRBD1 or TRBD2 (5 bases each). The length of the CDR3 is 20 residues. Germline V gene sequence: CDR1 DFQATT, CDR2 SNEGSKA (reference sequence). Trimming cost V 4 bases and J 5 bases, with 33 bases left between them. This CDR3 is CSAMPPPGGGIGTNNNEQFF. The CDR3 DNA reads as TGCAGTGCTATGCCCCCCCCGGGCGGAGGAATCGGGACGAATAACAATGAGCAGTTCTTC.

The chain couples TRBV11-2 to TRBJ2-4; D remains unclear. CDR1 is SGHAT and CDR2 is FQNNGV in the germline V gene. The CDR3 runs to 15 residues. V gave up 2 bases and J gave up 8 bases, with 16 bases separating them. As DNA, the CDR3 is TGTGCCAGCAGCTTAAACAGCCACCGAGTGGACATTCAGTACTTC. As protein: CASSLNSHRVDIQYF.

There are many counts of this clonotype. V usage is TRBV6-1 and J usage is TRBJ2-3; D ambiguous. With 6 bases removed from V and 0 bases from J, the gap between germline ends came to 7 bases. The CDR3 consists of 13 residues. From germline, CDR1 is MNHNS and CDR2 SASEGT. CDR3 nucleotide sequence: TGTGCCAGCAGAGGTACTAGCACAGATACGCAGTATTTT. Translating gives CASRGTSTDTQYF.

The table lists this clonotype with many counts. This chain links TRBV20-1 with TRBJ2-1, with 7 positions matching TRBD2. The junction had 4 bases not matched to a gene; V was cut back by 6 bases and J by 8 bases. The CDR3 extends over 11 amino acids. In germline, CDR1 is DFQATT, CDR2 SNEGSKA (reference sequence). CDR3 region: CSAAGAHEQFF. As DNA, the CDR3 is TGCAGTGCGGCGGGAGCCCATGAGCAGTTCTTC.

Ten or more counts support this clonotype. This chain connects TRBV29-1 to TRBJ2-7; 8 nucleotides align to TRBD1. With 0 bases clipped from V and 3 bases from J, the junction kept 7 bases outside the gene matches. The CDR3 contains 15 residues. CDR1 and CDR2 from the germline V gene are SQVTM and ANQGSEA. The CDR3 region has the DNA TGCAGCGTTGAAGATGGGACAGGTGCCGACTACGAGCAGTACTTC. It yields the protein CSVEDGTGADYEQYF.

The chain employs TRBV7-9 and TRBJ1-6; tentative D call: TRBD1 (6 bases). V was shortened by 5 bases and J by 11 bases, with 19 bases between the two germline ends. The CDR3 is 15 amino acids. The germline gives CDR1 SEHNR, CDR2 FQNEAQ (reference sequence). In DNA, the CDR3 is TGTGCCAGCAGCGCTACGGGACACGGTACTACACCCCTCCACTTT. Amino acid sequence: CASSATGHGTTPLHF.

The rearrangement joins TRBV19 to TRBJ1-2; D may be TRBD1 (5 bases). The CDR3 spans 16 residues. Per the germline V gene, CDR1 is LNHDA and CDR2 is SQIVND (reference sequence). The V end lost 4 bases, the J end lost 2 bases, and 17 bases lay between the germline ends. The CDR3 reads CASSTPYGASNYGYTF. CDR3 DNA sequence: TGTGCCAGTAGTACCCCATATGGGGCGTCCAACTATGGCTACACCTTC.

This rearrangement joins TRBV7-9 to TRBJ2-1; 10 bases align to TRBD2. This CDR3 contains 16 residues. CDR1 is SEHNR, CDR2 FQNEAQ, per germline (reference sequence). The ends lost 8 bases at V and 8 bases at J; junction bases unmatched: 15. CDR3 in amino acids: CASGFRTSGEVYEQFF. CDR3 in DNA: TGTGCCAGCGGGTTCCGAACTAGCGGGGAGGTCTATGAGCAGTTCTTC.

This clonotype has only one observation. The rearrangement links TRBV24-1 to TRBJ1-5; possibly TRBD1 for D (5 bases). CDR3 length: 14 amino acids. V dropped 7 bases and J dropped 1 base, with 10 bases sitting between them. CDR1 is KGHDR and CDR2 is SFDVKD in the germline V gene. CDR3 region: CATRAQGSNQPQHF. CDR3 bases: TGTGCCACCAGGGCTCAGGGAAGCAATCAGCCCCAGCATTTT.

This clonotype was counted many times. This rearrangement joins TRBV20-1 to TRBJ2-2, with D possibly TRBD1 on 6 matching bases. The CDR3 has 16 amino acids. V lost 0 bases and J 2 bases, leaving 13 bases between the germline ends. CDR1 DFQATT and CDR2 SNEGSKA come from the germline V gene (reference sequence). CDR3 region: CSARDPRQANTGELFF. The CDR3 region has the DNA TGCAGTGCTAGAGACCCTAGACAGGCTAACACCGGGGAGCTGTTTTTT.

The rearrangement uses TRBV5-1 and TRBJ2-7; D is unclear. V was trimmed by 5 bases and J by 3 bases, leaving 18 bases between them. Germline CDR1 SGHRS, CDR2 YFSETQ. The CDR3 covers 15 residues. The CDR3 DNA is TGCGCCAGCAGGATTGGGCCCTCCCCCCACTACGAGCAGTACTTC. Its translation is CASRIGPSPHYEQYF.

This chain joins TRBV18 and TRBJ2-1, with D perhaps TRBD1 (6 bases). The length of the CDR3 is 16 residues. The germline CDR1 and CDR2 sequences are KGHSH and LQKENI. Trimming removed 3 bases at V and 5 bases at J, with 17 bases between. The CDR3 loop is CASSPTTGTQNNEQFF. The DNA for the CDR3 is TGTGCCAGCTCACCGACCACCGGGACACAAAACAATGAGCAGTTCTTC.

The chain employs TRBV19 and TRBJ2-3, with D uncertain. Trimming took 4 bases from V and 0 from J, leaving 14 bases between them. Per the germline V gene, CDR1 is LNHDA and CDR2 is SQIVND (reference sequence). The CDR3 is 16 amino acids. CDR3 sequence reads: CASSTLMTVSTDTQYF. CDR3 bases: TGTGCCAGTAGTACCCTTATGACCGTGAGCACAGATACGCAGTATTTT. Using reference TRBV19 and TRBJ2-3 for the parts outside the CDR3, the full variable domain is DGGITQSPKYLFRKEGQNVTLSCEQNLNHDAMYWYRQDPGQGLRLIYYSQIVNDFQKGDIAEGYSVSREKKESFPLTVTSAQKNPTAFYLCASSTLMTVSTDTQYFGPGTRLTVL.

This chain links TRBV5-1 with TRBJ2-2, with D possibly TRBD2 on 6 matching bases. This CDR3 region has 17 residues. V was cut by 4 bases and J by 1 base, with 17 bases left in between. Per germline, CDR1 SGHRS and CDR2 YFSETQ. The CDR3 here is CASSTGMGLLNTGELFF. In DNA form, the CDR3 reads TGCGCCAGCAGCACCGGAATGGGACTCTTGAACACCGGGGAGCTGTTTTTT. The full variable domain, completed using reference TRBV5-1 and TRBJ2-2, is KAGVTQTPRYLIKTRGQQVTLSCSPISGHRSVSWYQQTPGQGLQFLFEYFSETQRNKGNFPGRFSGRQFSNSRSEMNVSTLELGDSALYLCASSTGMGLLNTGELFFGEGSRLTVL.

This sequence joins TRBV5-1 and TRBJ2-1; 13 bases line up with TRBD2. This CDR3 has 17 residues. The V gene's germline CDR1 is SGHRS and CDR2 YFSETQ. V lost 4 bases and J lost 2; bases outside the gene matches: 6. The CDR3 DNA is TGCGCCAGCAGCATCCCGACTAGCGGGAGGACCTACAATGAGCAGTTCTTC. Encoded protein: CASSIPTSGRTYNEQFF.

Many counts were recorded for this clonotype. The chain carries TRBV12-3 or TRBV12-4 and TRBJ2-1; TRBD2 aligns across 11 bases. V was pared by 6 bases and J by 3 bases, with 1 base of the junction left unmatched. This CDR3 is 14 amino acids long. The CDR3 sequence: CASSTSGSYNEQFF. CDR3 DNA sequence: TGTGCCAGCAGCACTAGCGGGAGCTACAATGAGCAGTTCTTC.

This clonotype was seen ten or more times. The chain uses TRBV7-8 and TRBJ1-5; the D gene is possibly TRBD1 (5 bases). V lost 6 bases and J lost 4, with 13 bases in between. Germline V gives CDR1 SGHVS, CDR2 FQNEAQ. CDR3 length: 14 amino acids. CDR3 nucleotides: TGTGCCAGCAGTAACCGGGGGGGAAATCAGCCCCAGCATTTT. It encodes CASSNRGGNQPQHF.

The chain recombines TRBV7-2 with TRBJ2-7; D may be TRBD2 (5 bases). The CDR3 runs to 15 residues. Germline loops: CDR1 SGHTA, CDR2 FQGNSA. Trimming shortened V by 1 base and J by 6 bases, and 16 bases separated the two germline ends. Written as DNA, the CDR3 is TGTGCCAGCAGCTTAGGCCCGACCGGGGAATCCGAGCAGTACTTC. Protein sequence: CASSLGPTGESEQYF.

This clonotype was seen once. The chain has TRBV20-1 and TRBJ1-5, with TRBD1 identical over 9 bases. The germline gives CDR1 DFQATT, CDR2 SNEGSKA (reference sequence). The CDR3 is 15 amino acids. The V gene end was trimmed by 0 bases and the J gene end by 3 bases; junction bases not matched to a gene: 3. Written as DNA, the CDR3 is TGCAGTGCTAGAGAGGGGACAGGGTACAATCAGCCCCAGCATTTT. Encoded protein: CSAREGTGYNQPQHF.